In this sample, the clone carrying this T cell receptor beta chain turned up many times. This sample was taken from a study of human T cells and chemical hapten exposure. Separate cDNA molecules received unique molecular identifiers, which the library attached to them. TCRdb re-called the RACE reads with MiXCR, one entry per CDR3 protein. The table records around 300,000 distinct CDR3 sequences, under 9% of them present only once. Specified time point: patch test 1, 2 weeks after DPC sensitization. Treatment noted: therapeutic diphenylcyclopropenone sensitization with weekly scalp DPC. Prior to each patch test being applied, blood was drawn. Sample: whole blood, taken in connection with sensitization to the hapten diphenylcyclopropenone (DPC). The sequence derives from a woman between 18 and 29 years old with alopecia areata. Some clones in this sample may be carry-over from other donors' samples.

The CDR3 DNA sequence: TGCAGTGCCACCTCGGCGGGGGCCTCCTACGAGCAGTACTTC. This sequence encodes CSATSAGASYEQYF. The V gene is TRBV20-1, the J gene TRBJ2-7; tentative D call: TRBD2 (7 bases). The germline V gene encodes CDR1 DFQATT and CDR2 SNEGSKA (reference sequence). Trimming left V 6 bases short and J 0 bases short, with 15 bases between. The CDR3 runs 14 residues.